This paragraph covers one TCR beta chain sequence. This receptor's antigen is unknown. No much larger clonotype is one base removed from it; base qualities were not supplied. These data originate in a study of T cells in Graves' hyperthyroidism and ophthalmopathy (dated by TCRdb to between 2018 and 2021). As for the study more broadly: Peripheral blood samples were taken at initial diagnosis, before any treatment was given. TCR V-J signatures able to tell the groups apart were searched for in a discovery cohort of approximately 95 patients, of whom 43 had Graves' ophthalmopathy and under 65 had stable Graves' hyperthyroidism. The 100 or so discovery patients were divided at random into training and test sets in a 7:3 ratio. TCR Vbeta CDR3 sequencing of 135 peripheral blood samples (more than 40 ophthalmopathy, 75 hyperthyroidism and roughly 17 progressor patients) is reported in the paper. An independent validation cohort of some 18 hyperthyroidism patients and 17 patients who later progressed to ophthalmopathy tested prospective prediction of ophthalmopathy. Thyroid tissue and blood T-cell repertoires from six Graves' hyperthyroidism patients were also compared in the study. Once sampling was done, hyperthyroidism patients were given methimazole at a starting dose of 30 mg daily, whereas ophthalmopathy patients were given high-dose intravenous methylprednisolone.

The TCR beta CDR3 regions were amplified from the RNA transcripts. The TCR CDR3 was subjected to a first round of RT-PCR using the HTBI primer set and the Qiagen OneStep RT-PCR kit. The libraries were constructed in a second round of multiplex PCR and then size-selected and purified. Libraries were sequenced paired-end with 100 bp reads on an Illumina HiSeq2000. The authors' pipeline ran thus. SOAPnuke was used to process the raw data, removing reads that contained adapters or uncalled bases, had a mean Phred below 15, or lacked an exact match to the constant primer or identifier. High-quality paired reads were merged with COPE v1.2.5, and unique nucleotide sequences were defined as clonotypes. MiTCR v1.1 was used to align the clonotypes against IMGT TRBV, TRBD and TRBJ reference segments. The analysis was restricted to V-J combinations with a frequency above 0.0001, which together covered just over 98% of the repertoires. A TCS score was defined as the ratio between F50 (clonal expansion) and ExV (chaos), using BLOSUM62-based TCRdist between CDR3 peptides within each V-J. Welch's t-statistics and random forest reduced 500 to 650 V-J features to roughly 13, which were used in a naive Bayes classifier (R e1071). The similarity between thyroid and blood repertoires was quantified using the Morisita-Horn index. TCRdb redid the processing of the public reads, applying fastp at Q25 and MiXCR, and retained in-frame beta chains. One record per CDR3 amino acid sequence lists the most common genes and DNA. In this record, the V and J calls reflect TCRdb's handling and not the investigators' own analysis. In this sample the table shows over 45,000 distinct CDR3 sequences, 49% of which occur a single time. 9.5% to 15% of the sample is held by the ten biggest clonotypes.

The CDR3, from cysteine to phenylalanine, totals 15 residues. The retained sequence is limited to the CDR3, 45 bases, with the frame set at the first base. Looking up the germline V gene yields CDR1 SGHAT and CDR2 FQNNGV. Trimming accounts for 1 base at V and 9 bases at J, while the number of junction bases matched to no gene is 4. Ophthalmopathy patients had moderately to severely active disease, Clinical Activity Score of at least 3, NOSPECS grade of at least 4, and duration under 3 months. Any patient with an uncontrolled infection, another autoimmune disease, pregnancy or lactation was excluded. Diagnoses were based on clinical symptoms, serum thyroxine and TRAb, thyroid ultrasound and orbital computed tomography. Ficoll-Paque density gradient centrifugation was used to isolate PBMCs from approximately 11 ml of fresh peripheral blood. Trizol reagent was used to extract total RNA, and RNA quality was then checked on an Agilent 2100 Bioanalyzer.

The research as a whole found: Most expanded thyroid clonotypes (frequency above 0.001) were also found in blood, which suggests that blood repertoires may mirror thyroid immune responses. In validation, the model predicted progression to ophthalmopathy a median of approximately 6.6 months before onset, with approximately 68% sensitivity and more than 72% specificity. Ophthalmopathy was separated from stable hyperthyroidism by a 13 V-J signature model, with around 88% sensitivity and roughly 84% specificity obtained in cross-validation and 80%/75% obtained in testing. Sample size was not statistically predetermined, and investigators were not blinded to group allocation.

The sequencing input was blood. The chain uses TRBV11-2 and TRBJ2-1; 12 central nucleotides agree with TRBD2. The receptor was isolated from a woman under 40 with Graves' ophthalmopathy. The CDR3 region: CASSLGLAGALEQFF. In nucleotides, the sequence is TGTGCCAGCAGCTTAGGACTAGCGGGAGCGCTTGAGCAGTTCTTC.